This T cell receptor (beta chain) emerged from a study of T cells after yellow fever vaccination. The CDR3 is 16 amino acids. Trimming took off 0 bases at V and 6 bases at J, with 17 bases between the two ends. CDR1 is DFQATT and CDR2 is SNEGSKA in the germline V gene (reference sequence). TCRdb re-called the 5' RACE reads with MiXCR, one entry per CDR3 protein. Among some 300,000 distinct CDR3 sequences listed, about 3.5% were seen once. Study findings and constraints: Contamination by abundant bulk-population clonotypes could be present in FACS-sorted repertoires. Reappearing after the booster were most of the clones from primary vaccination (roughly 95% CD4, 75% to 90% CD8).

This clonotype was counted many times. The antigen is undetermined. The TCR originated in a young man who received the YFV17D yellow fever vaccine. The material was PBMCs, obtained on the day of the yellow fever booster vaccination. This sequence joins TRBV20-1 and TRBJ2-2; D call uncertain. The chain's CDR3 is CSARDVPGRVAGELFF. DNA for the CDR3: TGCAGTGCTAGAGATGTCCCGGGTAGGGTCGCCGGGGAGCTGTTTTTT.